This TCR beta chain was recovered during a study of blood T cell repertoires in COVID-19. Study-wide background: There were acute and convalescent COVID-19 samples, and they came from the United States, Italy and Spain. In each case, the material was cDNA or gDNA derived from T cells, B-cell-depleted T cells, or PBMCs.

Under the authors' procedure: Reference gene primer amplification gave estimated nucleated cell counts. Sequencing used immunoSEQ multiplex PCR; TCRdb keeps in-frame clones, though not all of them. The V and J calls and clone size were taken over from that table, and D and trimming were inferred from the DNA. In the table there are about 55,000 clones, 85% to 90% of which are singletons. This TCR was recovered from a man in his 60s with active COVID-19. Sequenced: peripheral blood.

Here the CDR3 DNA reads TGTGCCAGCTCGATAGACAGGGGTGGCACTGAAGCTTTCTTT. As protein: CASSIDRGGTEAFF. The chain links TRBV18 to TRBJ1-1; 8 bases match TRBD1. This CDR3 is built from 14 residues. V dropped 6 bases and J dropped 4; count of bases not matched to a gene: 7. Per the germline V gene, CDR1 is KGHSH and CDR2 is LQKENI.